This entry concerns a single T cell receptor beta chain. TCRdb recomputed calls from the 5' RACE reads with MiXCR, one row per CDR3 protein. The repertoire holds about 41,000 distinct CDR3 sequences, with less than 30% as singletons. The CDR3 contains 14 residues. Trimming took off 3 bases at V and 7 bases at J, with 15 bases between the two ends. Sequenced: memory CD4+ T cells sorted from a lymph node. Indicated subset: memory CD4+ T cells, CD4+CD45RO+CD25-. The genes are TRBV12-3 or TRBV12-4 and TRBJ2-5; possibly TRBD2 for D (6 bases). The receptor comes from a female donor with breast cancer. The CDR3 sequence is CASSLTARAGTQYF. The CDR3 DNA sequence: TGTGCCAGCAGTTTGACAGCACGAGCGGGGACCCAGTACTTC.